The 14 T cell receptor beta chains given below trace back to one sample, sequenced in a study of CD8+ T cells in alopecia areata. The treatment is: oral pan-JAK inhibitor, 5-10 mg twice daily. As the sequencing template, cDNA was produced by extracting RNA and reverse transcribing it. Profiling relied on immunoSEQ multiplex PCR, and the TCRdb table lists in-frame clones only, not all of them. The sample lists over 100,000 clones; around 53% were seen once. Specimen: CD4+ T cells sorted from blood, collected at week 4, from a patient treated with tofacitinib. The receptors stem from a human donor with alopecia areata.

CDR3 nucleotides: TGTGCCAGCGGATGGACAGGGGGCTACGAGCAGTACTTC. This translates into CASGWTGGYEQYF. This chain connects TRBV2 to TRBJ2-7; 10 bases are a match to TRBD1. Germline V lookup: CDR1 SNHLY, CDR2 FYNNEI. The V segment lost 8 bases and the J segment 3 bases; nucleotides outside the gene matches: 4. The CDR3 spans 13 residues. Together with reference TRBV2 and TRBJ2-7, the CDR3 gives the full variable domain: EPEVTQTPSHQVTQMGQEVILRCVPISNHLYFYWYRQILGQKVEFLVSFYNNEISEKSEIFDDQFSVERPDGSNFTLKIRSTKLEDSAMYFCASGWTGGYEQYFGPGTRLTVT.

CDR3 coding DNA: TGTGCCAGCCTCCCGGGGACAGCCCAGAGAGCCCAGTACTTC. Translated, it gives CASLPGTAQRAQYF. This chain links TRBV6-6 with TRBJ2-5, with TRBD1 matching over 7 bases. Germline lookup yields CDR1 MNHNY and CDR2 SVGAGI (reference sequence). Trimming cost V 8 bases and J 9 bases; bases outside gene matches: 15. The CDR3 sequence is 14 residues long.

This chain connects TRBV27 to TRBJ2-3; no definite D call. Trimming shortened V by 2 bases and J by 6 bases, and 3 bases separated the two germline ends. This CDR3 has 11 residues. Germline V lookup: CDR1 MNHEY, CDR2 SMNVEV (reference sequence). In DNA form, the CDR3 reads TGTGCCAGCAGTTTACGCGATACGCAGTATTTT. Amino acids: CASSLRDTQYF.

This clone was seen a handful of times. The CDR3 DNA follows: TGCGCCAGCAGCCAAACGGGACCAGCCTACGAGCAGTACTTC. This sequence encodes CASSQTGPAYEQYF. This chain joins TRBV5-1 and TRBJ2-7; possibly TRBD1 or TRBD2 for D (5 bases each). Trimming shortened V by 4 bases and J by 2 bases, and 13 bases separated the two germline ends. The CDR3 totals 14 residues. CDR1 is SGHRS, CDR2 YFSETQ, per germline.

The V gene is TRBV19, the J gene TRBJ1-5, with unresolved D. Trimming removed 3 bases from V and 7 bases from J, with 13 bases in between. Germline CDR1 is LNHDA and CDR2 is SQIVND (reference sequence). CDR3 size: 14 residues. The DNA of the CDR3 is TGTGCCAGTAGTATTGGAGGATCCGGCCAGCCCCAGCATTTT. It yields the protein CASSIGGSGQPQHF.

V is TRBV21-1 and J is TRBJ2-7; TRBD2 reflects the table's D call only, with no check against the DNA. TRBV21-1 is noted as a pseudogene. The CDR3 contains 14 residues. The CDR3 sequence: CASLRPGGAYEQYF. Written as DNA, the CDR3 is TGTGCCAGCCTTCGTCCGGGAGGGGCCTACGAGCAGTACTTC.

The rearrangement joins TRBV29-1 to TRBJ2-3; no definite D call. V was pared by 6 bases and J by 0 bases, with 10 bases between. The germline gives CDR1 SQVTM, CDR2 ANQGSEA. The CDR3 contains 13 residues. Here the CDR3 DNA reads TGCAGCGTCCAGCATACTAGCACAGATACGCAGTATTTT. It yields the protein CSVQHTSTDTQYF.

The chain carries TRBV9 and TRBJ1-1, with a possible D match to TRBD1 (6 bases). Germline loops: CDR1 SGDLS, CDR2 YYNGEE. V was pared by 6 bases and J by 1 base, with 13 bases between. CDR3 length: 14 amino acids. The CDR3 protein is CASTVGTRNTEAFF. The CDR3 nucleotides are TGTGCCAGCACCGTCGGGACAAGGAACACTGAAGCTTTCTTT.

This clone came up a few times. The genes are TRBV19 and TRBJ2-7; 8 bases map to TRBD2. The CDR3 totals 16 residues. V dropped 3 bases and J dropped 3; count of bases not matched to a gene: 10. Per the germline V gene, CDR1 is LNHDA and CDR2 is SQIVND (reference sequence). The CDR3 reads CASSMRAQSGSYEQYF. CDR3 DNA: TGTGCCAGTAGTATGCGGGCCCAAAGCGGGAGCTACGAGCAGTACTTC.

This chain uses TRBV18 with TRBJ1-1; D ambiguous. Per germline, CDR1 KGHSH and CDR2 LQKENI. Trimming shortened V by 1 base and J by 2 bases, and 8 bases separated the two germline ends. The CDR3 runs 14 residues. The CDR3 DNA is TGTGCCAGCTCACCACGGGCGGACAACACTGAAGCTTTCTTT. It is translated as CASSPRADNTEAFF.

This clone was recorded a few times. The J gene is TRBJ2-3, the V gene TRBV30, with 13 nucleotides matching TRBD2. This CDR3 contains 15 residues. J gave up 6 bases and V 2 bases, and 5 bases lay outside the gene matches. Per germline, CDR1 GTSNPN and CDR2 SVGIG (reference sequence). CDR3 region: CAWSMTSGRSDTQYF. The CDR3 DNA sequence: TGTGCCTGGAGTATGACTAGCGGGAGGTCTGATACGCAGTATTTT.

This clone showed up just a few times. The V gene is TRBV29-1, the J gene TRBJ2-2; D is uncertain. The germline V gene has CDR1 SQVTM and CDR2 ANQGSEA. The length of the CDR3 is 11 residues. The V end lost 7 bases, the J end lost 4 bases, and 7 bases lay between the germline ends. Written as DNA, the CDR3 is TGCAGCGCCGGGTTCACCGGGGAGCTGTTTTTT. As protein: CSAGFTGELFF.

V gene TRBV27 combines with J gene TRBJ2-4; TRBD1 might be the D (6 bases). The CDR3 covers 17 residues. The V gene lost 5 bases and the J gene lost 2 bases, with 19 bases spanning the gap. The V gene's germline CDR1 is MNHEY and CDR2 SMNVEV (reference sequence). CDR3 bases: TGTGCCAGCAGTACCTCTAGACAGGCCCACCCCAAAAACATTCAGTACTTC. Protein product: CASSTSRQAHPKNIQYF.

Remarks on this clone: The sample has other DNA sequences that encode this CDR3 too. V is TRBV2 and J is TRBJ2-5; 7 nucleotides align to TRBD2. The CDR3 sequence is 14 residues long. Unmatched junction bases numbered 3, after V lost 4 bases and J lost 1 base. The germline CDR1 and CDR2 sequences are SNHLY and FYNNEI. The CDR3 loop reads CASSVSGGQETQYF. CDR3 DNA: TGTGCCAGCAGTGTTTCGGGGGGCCAAGAGACCCAGTACTTC.